A single T cell receptor beta chain is shown here with its context. These data come from a study of T-cell memory formation after mild COVID-19. The V and J ends lost 4 bases and 8 bases respectively, with 13 bases between them. CDR3 size: 13 residues. TCRdb re-derived calls from the 5' RACE reads in MiXCR, one entry per CDR3 protein. This sample yields around 100,000 distinct CDR3 sequences, of which around 10% are seen a single time; around 40% belongs to the top ten. This TCR came from a man aged 18 to 30 who had mild COVID-19 (a few samples of this study predate the infection). Cell type and time point are not known. Sequencing was performed on PBMCs or a T cell subset sorted from them (not recorded which). This chain joins TRBV12-3 or TRBV12-4 and TRBJ2-3, with D unclear. In DNA form, the CDR3 reads TGTGCCAGCAGTTCTCCTGGGATCGGTACGCAGTATTTT. Translation gives CASSSPGIGTQYF.